This TCR beta chain was sequenced during a study of cytomegalovirus exposure and HLA in healthy donors. V shed 2 bases, J shed 3 bases, and the junction held 4 bases outside the gene matches. The CDR3 length is 14 residues. CDR1 SGHKS and CDR2 YYEKEE come from the germline V gene (reference sequence). PCR primers comprised 60 Vbeta and 13 Jbeta primers. The assay was immunoSEQ multiplex PCR, and TCRdb's table has in-frame clones only and misses some. The repertoire table contains approximately 210,000 clones. For this clone: Antigen unknown.

General study points: Most sequenced TCRs were rare (though some public TCRs occurred in many donors).

This TCR was sampled from a woman in her 30s in good health and CMV-seropositive. The sample comprised PBMCs. The chain combines TRBV5-5 with TRBJ1-2; TRBD1 agrees at 7 bases. The CDR3 spells CASSFARGDYGYTF. For the CDR3, the DNA is TGTGCCAGCAGCTTTGCCAGGGGGGACTATGGCTACACCTTC.